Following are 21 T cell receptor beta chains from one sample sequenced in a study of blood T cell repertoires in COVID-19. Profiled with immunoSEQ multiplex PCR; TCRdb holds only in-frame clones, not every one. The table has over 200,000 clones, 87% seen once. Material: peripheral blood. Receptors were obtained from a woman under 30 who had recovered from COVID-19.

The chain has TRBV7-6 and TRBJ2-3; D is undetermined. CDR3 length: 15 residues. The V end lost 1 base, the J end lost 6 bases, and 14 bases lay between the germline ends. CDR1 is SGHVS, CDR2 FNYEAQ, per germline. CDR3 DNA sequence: TGTGCCAGCAGCTTAGATTCCCCCCCGTTGGATACGCAGTATTTT. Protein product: CASSLDSPPLDTQYF.

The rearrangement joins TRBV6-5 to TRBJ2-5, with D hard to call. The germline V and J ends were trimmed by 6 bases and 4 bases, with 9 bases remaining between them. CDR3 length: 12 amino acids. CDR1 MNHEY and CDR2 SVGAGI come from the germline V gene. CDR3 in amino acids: CASRKSTETQYF. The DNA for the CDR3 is TGTGCCAGCAGGAAGTCTACAGAGACCCAGTACTTC.

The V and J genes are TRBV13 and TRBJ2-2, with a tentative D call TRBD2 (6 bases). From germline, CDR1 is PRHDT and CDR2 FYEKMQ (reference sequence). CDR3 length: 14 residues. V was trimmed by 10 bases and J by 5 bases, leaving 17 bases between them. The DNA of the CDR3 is TGTGCCACCCAGGAGGGCCGGGGGACCGGGGAGCTGTTTTTT. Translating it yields CATQEGRGTGELFF.

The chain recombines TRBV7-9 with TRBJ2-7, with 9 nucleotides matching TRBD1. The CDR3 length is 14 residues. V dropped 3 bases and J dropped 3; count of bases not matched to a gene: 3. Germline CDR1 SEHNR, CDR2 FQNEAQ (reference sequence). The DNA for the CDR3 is TGTGCCAGCAGCTTGCCGGGACAGGGCTACGAGCAGTACTTC. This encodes CASSLPGQGYEQYF.

The CDR3 reads CARPGLEGSWSYEQYF. CDR3 DNA: TGTGCCAGACCGGGACTAGAAGGTTCGTGGTCCTACGAGCAGTACTTC. This chain joins TRBV7-9 and TRBJ2-7; 8 bases match TRBD2. V trimming: 9 bases; J trimming: 1 base; junction bases outside the gene matches: 14. Per germline, CDR1 SEHNR and CDR2 FQNEAQ (reference sequence). CDR3 length: 16 residues.

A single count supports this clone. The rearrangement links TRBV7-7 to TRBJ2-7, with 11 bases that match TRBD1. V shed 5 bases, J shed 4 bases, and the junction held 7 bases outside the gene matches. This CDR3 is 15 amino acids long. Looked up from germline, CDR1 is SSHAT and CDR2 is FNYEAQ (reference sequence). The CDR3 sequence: CASSPGQGAGYEQYF. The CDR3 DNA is TGTGCCAGCAGCCCCGGACAGGGGGCGGGGTACGAGCAGTACTTC.

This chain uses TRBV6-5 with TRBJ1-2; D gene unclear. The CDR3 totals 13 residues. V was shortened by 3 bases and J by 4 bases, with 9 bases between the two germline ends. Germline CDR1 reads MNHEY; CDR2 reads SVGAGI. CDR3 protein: CASSYGGIYGYTF. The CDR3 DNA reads TGTGCCAGCAGTTATGGAGGGATCTATGGCTACACCTTC.

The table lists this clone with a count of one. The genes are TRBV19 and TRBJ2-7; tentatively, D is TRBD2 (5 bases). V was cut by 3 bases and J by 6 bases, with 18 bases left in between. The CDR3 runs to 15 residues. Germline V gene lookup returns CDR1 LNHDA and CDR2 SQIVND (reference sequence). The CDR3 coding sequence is TGTGCCAGTAGTATCTCGGCTAGCCCAGCGGCCGAGCAGTACTTC. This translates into CASSISASPAAEQYF.

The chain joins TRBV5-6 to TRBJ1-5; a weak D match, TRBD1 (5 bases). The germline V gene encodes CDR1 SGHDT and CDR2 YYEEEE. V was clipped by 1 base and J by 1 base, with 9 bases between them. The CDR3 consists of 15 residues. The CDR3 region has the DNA TGTGCCAGCAGCTTGTTTGGGGCAAGCAATCAGCCCCAGCATTTT. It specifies CASSLFGASNQPQHF.

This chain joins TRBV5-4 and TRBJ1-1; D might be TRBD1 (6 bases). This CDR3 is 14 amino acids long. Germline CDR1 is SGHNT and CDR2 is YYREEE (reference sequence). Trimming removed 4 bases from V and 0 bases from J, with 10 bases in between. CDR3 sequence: CASSRGRLNTEAFF. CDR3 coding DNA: TGTGCCAGCAGCAGGGGGAGACTGAACACTGAAGCTTTCTTT.

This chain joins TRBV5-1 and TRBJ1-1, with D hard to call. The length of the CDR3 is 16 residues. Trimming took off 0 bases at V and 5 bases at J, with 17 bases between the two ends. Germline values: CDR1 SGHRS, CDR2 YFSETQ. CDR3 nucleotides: TGCGCCAGCAGCTTGGCTGCGGGATCTTTAGGGACTGAAGCTTTCTTT. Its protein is CASSLAAGSLGTEAFF.

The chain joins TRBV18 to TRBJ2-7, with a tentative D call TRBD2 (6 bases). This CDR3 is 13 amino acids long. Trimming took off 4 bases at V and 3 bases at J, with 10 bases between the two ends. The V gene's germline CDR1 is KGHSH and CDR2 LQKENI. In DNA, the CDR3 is TGTGCCAGCTCACTCGTTAGCGGCTACGAGCAGTACTTC. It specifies CASSLVSGYEQYF.

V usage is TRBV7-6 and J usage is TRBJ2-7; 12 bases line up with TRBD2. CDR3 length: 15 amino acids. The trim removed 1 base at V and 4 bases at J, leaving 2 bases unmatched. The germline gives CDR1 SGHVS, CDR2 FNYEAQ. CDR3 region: CASSLETSGSYEQYF. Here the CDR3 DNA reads TGTGCCAGCAGCTTAGAGACTAGCGGGAGTTACGAGCAGTACTTC.

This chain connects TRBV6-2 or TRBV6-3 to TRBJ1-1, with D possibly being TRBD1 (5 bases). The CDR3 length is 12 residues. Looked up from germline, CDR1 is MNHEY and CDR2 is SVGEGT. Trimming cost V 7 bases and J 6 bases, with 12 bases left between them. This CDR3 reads CASTPGRAEAFF. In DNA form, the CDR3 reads TGTGCCAGCACCCCTGGCAGGGCTGAAGCTTTCTTT.

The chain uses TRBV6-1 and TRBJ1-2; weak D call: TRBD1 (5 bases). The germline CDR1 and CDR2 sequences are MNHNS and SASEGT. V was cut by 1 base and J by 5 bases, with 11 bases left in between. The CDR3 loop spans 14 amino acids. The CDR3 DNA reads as TGTGCCAGCAGTGAAGTTGACAGAGGATATGGCTACACCTTC. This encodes CASSEVDRGYGYTF.

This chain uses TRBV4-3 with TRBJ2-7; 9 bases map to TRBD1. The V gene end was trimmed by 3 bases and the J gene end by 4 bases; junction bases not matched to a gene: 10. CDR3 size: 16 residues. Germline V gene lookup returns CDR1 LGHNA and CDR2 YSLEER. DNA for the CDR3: TGCGCCAGCAGCCAGGACACCGGGACAGGGATGTACGAGCAGTACTTC. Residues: CASSQDTGTGMYEQYF.

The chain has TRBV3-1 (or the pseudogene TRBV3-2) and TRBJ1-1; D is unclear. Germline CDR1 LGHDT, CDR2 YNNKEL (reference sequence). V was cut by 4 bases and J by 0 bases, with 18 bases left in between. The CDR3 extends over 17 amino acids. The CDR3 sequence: CASSPRPFITLNTEAFF. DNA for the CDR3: TGTGCCAGCAGCCCTAGACCTTTTATAACCCTGAACACTGAAGCTTTCTTT.

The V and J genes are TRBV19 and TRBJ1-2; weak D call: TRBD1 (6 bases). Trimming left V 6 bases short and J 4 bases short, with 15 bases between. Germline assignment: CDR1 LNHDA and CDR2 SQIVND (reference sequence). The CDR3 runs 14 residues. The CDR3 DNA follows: TGTGCCAGTAGGCCCGGACAGAAACCCTATGGCTACACCTTC. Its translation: CASRPGQKPYGYTF.

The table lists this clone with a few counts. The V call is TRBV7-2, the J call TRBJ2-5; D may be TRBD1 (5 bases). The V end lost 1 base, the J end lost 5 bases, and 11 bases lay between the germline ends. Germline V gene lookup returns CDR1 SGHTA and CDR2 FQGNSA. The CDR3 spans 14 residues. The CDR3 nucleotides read TGTGCCAGCAGCTTAGAGGGGTTCCGGGAGACCCAGTACTTC. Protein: CASSLEGFRETQYF.

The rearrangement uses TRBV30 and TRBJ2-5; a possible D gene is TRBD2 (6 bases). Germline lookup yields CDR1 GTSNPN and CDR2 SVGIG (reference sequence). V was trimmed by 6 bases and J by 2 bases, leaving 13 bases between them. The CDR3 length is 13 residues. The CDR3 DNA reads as TGTGCCTGCTTCACGGGAGATCAAGAGACCCAGTACTTC. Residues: CACFTGDQETQYF.

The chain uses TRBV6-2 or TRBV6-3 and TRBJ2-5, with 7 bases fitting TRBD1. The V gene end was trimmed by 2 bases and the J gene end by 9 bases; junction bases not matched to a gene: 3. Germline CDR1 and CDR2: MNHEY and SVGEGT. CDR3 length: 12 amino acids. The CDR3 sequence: CASSYPGQAQYF. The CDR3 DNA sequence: TGTGCCAGCAGTTACCCCGGACAGGCCCAGTACTTC.